This TCR beta chain is from a study of monozygotic twins with inflammatory bowel disease (dated by TCRdb to between 2017 and 2020). As for the study more broadly: A total of roughly 28 monozygotic twin pairs were included in the full study, comprising nine German pairs (four IBD-concordant, five IBD-discordant) and 19 IBD-discordant Danish pairs. Each individual had, on average, about 151 000 unique TCRalpha sequences and 181 000 unique TCRbeta sequences available for analysis. Within discordant pairs, disease-associated traits were sought mainly by comparing IBD patients with their genetically identical healthy co-twins.

Library method: 5' RACE. The input for every TCR library was approximately 3,500 ng of total RNA. For each sample, cDNA synthesis with SMARTScribe reverse transcriptase was split into eight separate reactions. During cDNA synthesis, template switching was used to introduce unique molecular identifiers that contained a 6-nucleotide sample barcode. Two nested PCRs of about 15 and 9 cycles amplified the TCRalpha and TCRbeta cDNA, and bead purification followed each PCR. Before amplification, the cDNA was treated with uracil DNA-glycosylase and purified using the QIAquick PCR purification kit. The second PCR was the step at which Illumina TruSeq-compatible adapters and sample-specific barcodes were added. Library quality and concentration were checked on TapeStation and Qubit, and libraries were pooled at around 5.3 ng each. Sequencing of pooled libraries was carried out on an Illumina HiSeq2500 single-index Rapid Run using 2 x 100 bp reads and custom sequencing primers. As for how the authors treated the data: MiGEC version 1.2.6 was used for UMI-based consensus assembly, which corrected PCR and sequencing errors. MiXCR version 2.1.1 was used for V(D)J alignment, clonotype assembly and CDR3 extraction. Normalisation of gene usage, clonotype sharing and MAIT/NKT TCR abundance was achieved by analysing the top 1000, 10 000 and 20 000 clonotypes per sample. After downsampling to 27 000 UMIs, diversity was calculated as the inverse Simpson index using the vegan R package. Paired Mann-Whitney U tests on discordant twin pairs were used, with Benjamini-Hochberg multiple-testing correction. After the reads were reprocessed by TCRdb, one entry was made per CDR3 protein sequence, with no DNA. The V and J calls and clone size come from TCRdb's table, not from the authors' own analysis. The sample's records list over 130,000 distinct CDR3 sequences. The biggest ten clones account for around 2.5% of the sample.

What the research found in general, with its limitations: No single strong signal or clonotype linked to IBD turned up in the results, so the idea that one exists was not supported. Because patients received different immunosuppressive treatments, the repertoires may have picked up extra background noise and variability between individuals. The analysis was unable to tell different T cell subtypes apart. Measured by the inverse Simpson index, TCRbeta repertoire diversity was lower in IBD patients than in their healthy co-twins. Compared with healthy twins, IBD patients shared fewer clonotypes with other individuals, and the difference was most pronounced in patients with signs of disease activity. Concordant and discordant twins showed no difference in repertoire similarity, possibly because of limited statistical power.

The germline V gene yields MNHNS for CDR1 and SASEGT for CDR2. Inclusive of the bounding cysteine and phenylalanine, the CDR3 is 15 residues long. No DNA was logged. From each donor, a roughly 2.5 ml peripheral blood sample was drawn into PAXgene tubes and stored at -80 degrees C. Without any T cell sorting, total RNA was extracted from whole blood using the PAXgene blood miRNA kit on an automated QIAcube. Peripheral blood from monozygotic twin pairs, either concordant or discordant for inflammatory bowel disease, underwent deep TCRalpha and TCRbeta repertoire profiling that used unique molecular barcoding. For every twin pair, smoking habits were documented, and each individual was categorised as a current, former or never smoker. As regards this clonotype: What antigen it recognizes has not been identified.

Material for sequencing was blood. The clonotype was recovered from a human donor with ulcerative colitis or Crohn's disease, or a healthy co-twin of an affected twin (not recorded which). Recombination linked TRBV6-1 to TRBJ2-2; TCRdb gives TRBD1 as the D gene, but with no DNA this cannot be confirmed. CDR3 reads: CASSPGTINTGELFF.